The 17 T cell receptor beta chains listed next were all sequenced from one sample in a study of CD4 T cells in relation to SARS-CoV-2 and coronaviruses. Sequenced by immunoSEQ multiplex PCR; TCRdb stores in-frame clones only, minus some. This table has 60,000 to 75,000 clones, roughly 93% appearing once. CD4+ T cells from unexposed donors were obtained before the COVID-19 pandemic (2011-2018). The sample taken for sequencing was naive CD4+ T cells from PBMCs. Subset in this sample: naive CD4+ T cells isolated by negative enrichment. The source of these receptors is a human donor in good health.

V gene TRBV7-9 combines with J gene TRBJ1-4; D possibly corresponds to TRBD1 (5 bases). The germline V gene encodes CDR1 SEHNR and CDR2 FQNEAQ (reference sequence). This CDR3 contains 15 residues. Deletions cut 5 bases from V and 8 bases from J, with 18 bases between. The CDR3 DNA is TGTGCCAGCAGCCGAAATTCAGGGAGGGACGAAAAACTGTTTTTT. It specifies CASSRNSGRDEKLFF. Together with reference TRBV7-9 and TRBJ1-4, the CDR3 gives the full variable domain: DTGVSQNPRHKITKRGQNVTFRCDPISEHNRLYWYRQTLGQGPEFLTYFQNEAQLEKSRLLSDRFSAERPKGSFSTLEIQRTEQGDSAMYLCASSRNSGRDEKLFFGSGTQLSVL.

V usage is TRBV2 and J usage is TRBJ1-1, with D possibly being TRBD1 (5 bases). Trimming cost V 8 bases and J 3 bases, with 10 bases left between them. Germline assignment: CDR1 SNHLY and CDR2 FYNNEI. This CDR3 comprises 12 residues. DNA for the CDR3: TGTGCCAGCGAAGGGGAAGACACTGAAGCTTTCTTT. It encodes CASEGEDTEAFF.

V usage is TRBV27 and J usage is TRBJ1-3, with D perhaps matching TRBD1 (6 bases). Trimming removed 5 bases at V and 4 bases at J, with 18 bases between. Germline values: CDR1 MNHEY, CDR2 SMNVEV (reference sequence). The CDR3 totals 16 residues. In DNA form, the CDR3 reads TGTGCCAGCAGTAACGGGACACCTAATTCGGGAAACACCATATATTTT. Its translation: CASSNGTPNSGNTIYF.

This chain joins TRBV7-9 and TRBJ1-2; 9 bases fit TRBD1. Germline lookup yields CDR1 SEHNR and CDR2 FQNEAQ (reference sequence). V was clipped by 5 bases and J by 3 bases; unmatched bases: 10. This CDR3 contains 16 residues. The CDR3 nucleotides read TGTGCCAGCAGCGTGCCAACAGGGGGCGCCTACTATGGCTACACCTTC. This translates into CASSVPTGGAYYGYTF.

This clone occurred a few times. V is TRBV29-1 and J is TRBJ2-2, with TRBD2 as a possible D gene (5 bases). The V and J ends lost 4 bases and 1 base respectively, with 10 bases between them. The CDR3 contains 14 residues. CDR1 and CDR2 from the germline V gene are SQVTM and ANQGSEA. The CDR3 nucleotides read TGCAGCGTTGCAGGAGGATGGAACACCGGGGAGCTGTTTTTT. This encodes CSVAGGWNTGELFF.

V and J are TRBV7-9 and TRBJ1-4; D remains ambiguous. Per the germline V gene, CDR1 is SEHNR and CDR2 is FQNEAQ (reference sequence). The CDR3 is 14 residues long. V lost 4 bases and J 3 bases, leaving 9 bases between the germline ends. This CDR3 is CASSSRRANEKLFF. For the CDR3, the DNA is TGTGCCAGCAGCTCCCGCCGCGCTAATGAAAAACTGTTTTTT.

The DNA of the CDR3 is TGTGCCAGTAGAAGGACAGGGTCATTTACTGAAGCTTTCTTT. Residues: CASRRTGSFTEAFF. The chain is built from TRBV19 and TRBJ1-1, with 8 bases aligning to TRBD1. The V and J ends lost 6 bases and 5 bases, in that order; junction bases with no gene match: 8. CDR3 length equals 14 residues. The V gene's germline CDR1 is LNHDA and CDR2 SQIVND (reference sequence). Using reference TRBV19 and TRBJ1-1 for the parts outside the CDR3, the full variable domain is DGGITQSPKYLFRKEGQNVTLSCEQNLNHDAMYWYRQDPGQGLRLIYYSQIVNDFQKGDIAEGYSVSREKKESFPLTVTSAQKNPTAFYLCASRRTGSFTEAFFGQGTRLTVV.

This clone came up a few times. V gene TRBV5-4 combines with J gene TRBJ2-7, with 13 bases that match TRBD2. Germline assignment: CDR1 SGHNT and CDR2 YYREEE (reference sequence). The V and J ends lost 4 bases and 2 bases, in that order; junction bases with no gene match: 3. This CDR3 is 15 amino acids long. The CDR3 region is CASSRLAGGTYEQYF. The DNA for the CDR3 is TGTGCCAGCAGCAGACTAGCGGGAGGTACCTACGAGCAGTACTTC.

The rearrangement uses TRBV19 and TRBJ1-1; 9 bases match TRBD1. V dropped 3 bases and J dropped 4; count of bases not matched to a gene: 6. The CDR3 is made up of 15 amino acids. Germline-derived CDR1 and CDR2 are LNHDA and SQIVND (reference sequence). CDR3 coding DNA: TGTGCCAGTAGTATCCCGGGACAGGGAATCACTGAAGCTTTCTTT. Amino acids: CASSIPGQGITEAFF.

The chain combines TRBV6-1 with TRBJ1-4; D is ambiguous. Trimming removed 0 bases at V and 3 bases at J, with 11 bases between. Germline lookup yields CDR1 MNHNS and CDR2 SASEGT. The CDR3 length is 16 residues. CDR3 sequence reads: CASSEAYGSSNEKLFF. Here the CDR3 DNA reads TGTGCCAGCAGTGAAGCGTACGGATCCTCTAATGAAAAACTGTTTTTT.

The chain has TRBV2 and TRBJ1-4; 10 bases match TRBD1. Trimming cost V 7 bases and J 7 bases; bases outside gene matches: 3. The CDR3 runs to 13 residues. Per germline, CDR1 SNHLY and CDR2 FYNNEI. DNA of the CDR3: TGTGCCAGCACGGGACAGGGGTTTGAAAAACTGTTTTTT. This encodes CASTGQGFEKLFF. The full variable domain, completed using reference TRBV2 and TRBJ1-4, is EPEVTQTPSHQVTQMGQEVILRCVPISNHLYFYWYRQILGQKVEFLVSFYNNEISEKSEIFDDQFSVERPDGSNFTLKIRSTKLEDSAMYFCASTGQGFEKLFFGSGTQLSVL.

The chain joins TRBV11-2 to TRBJ2-5; 9 bases align to TRBD2. Unmatched junction bases numbered 11, after V lost 3 bases and J lost 3 bases. Looked up from germline, CDR1 is SGHAT and CDR2 is FQNNGV. This CDR3 is 17 amino acids long. For the CDR3, the DNA is TGTGCCAGCAGCTTGAGGGGTTCTAGCGGGGTTAAAGAGACCCAGTACTTC. It translates to CASSLRGSSGVKETQYF.

This chain connects TRBV18 to TRBJ2-1; 9 positions match TRBD2. The V and J ends lost 0 bases and 8 bases, in that order; junction bases with no gene match: 5. Germline V gene data show CDR1 as KGHSH and CDR2 as LQKENI. The CDR3 length is 15 residues. The CDR3 nucleotides read TGTGCCAGCTCACCACCGGCTAGCGGGACCGATGAGCAGTTCTTC. This sequence encodes CASSPPASGTDEQFF.

The chain employs TRBV5-4 and TRBJ2-3, with D perhaps matching TRBD2 (6 bases). The V and J ends lost 0 bases and 7 bases respectively, with 12 bases between them. Germline assignment: CDR1 SGHNT and CDR2 YYREEE (reference sequence). The CDR3 has 14 residues. CDR3 DNA sequence: TGTGCCAGCAGCTTGGGCGCGGGGAGTTATACGCAGTATTTT. It yields the protein CASSLGAGSYTQYF.

This chain connects TRBV10-3 to TRBJ2-7, with a weak D call TRBD1 (6 bases). V dropped 6 bases and J dropped 3 bases, with 12 bases sitting between them. The CDR3 spans 13 residues. Germline V CDR1 and CDR2: ENHRY, SYGVKD. CDR3 sequence (DNA): TGTGCCATCAGGGAGGACAGACTCTACGAGCAGTACTTC. Amino acids: CAIREDRLYEQYF.

The chain is built from TRBV11-2 and TRBJ2-5; TRBD1 agrees at 10 bases. V dropped 3 bases and J dropped 2; count of bases not matched to a gene: 3. CDR1 is SGHAT and CDR2 is FQNNGV in the germline V gene. The CDR3 is 15 amino acids. The CDR3 bases are TGTGCCAGCAGCTTGGACAGGGGGTATCAAGAGACCCAGTACTTC. It translates to CASSLDRGYQETQYF.

The genes are TRBV5-1 and TRBJ1-6; TRBD1 aligns across 10 bases. V was pared by 0 bases and J by 8 bases, with 2 bases of the junction left unmatched. CDR1 and CDR2 (germline): SGHRS, YFSETQ. This CDR3 is 15 amino acids long. The CDR3, as DNA: TGCGCCAGCAGCTTGGGACAGGGGGCTTATTCACCCCTCCACTTT. Translation gives CASSLGQGAYSPLHF.